The next 16 T cell receptor beta chains were all read from a single sample in a study of CD8 T cells in ankylosing spondylitis. Using its own MiXCR run on the 5' RACE reads, TCRdb lists one record per CDR3 protein. The top ten clones hold around 15% of a sample with around 150,000 distinct CDR3 sequences, 44% of them seen once. The sequencing sample was made of synovial fluid, either unsorted or a sorted T cell fraction (not recorded which). These receptor sequences come from a male donor with ankylosing spondylitis.

The CDR3 is CASSPSGRTDTQYF. The CDR3 nucleotides are TGTGCCAGCAGCCCCTCAGGGAGGACAGATACGCAGTATTTT. This sequence joins TRBV7-9 and TRBJ2-3; maybe TRBD2 (6 bases). The CDR3 spans 14 residues. Deletions cut 5 bases from V and 3 bases from J, with 12 bases between. CDR1 SEHNR and CDR2 FQNEAQ come from the germline V gene (reference sequence).

The chain carries TRBV6-5 and TRBJ1-2; D unclear. Germline V lookup: CDR1 MNHEY, CDR2 SVGAGI. Trimming stripped 3 bases from V and 8 bases from J, with 16 bases between. The CDR3 totals 14 residues. CDR3 loop: CASSYLRNPRGYTF. The CDR3 DNA is TGTGCCAGCAGTTATCTCCGCAACCCCAGGGGCTACACCTTC.

There are a few counts of this clonotype. CDR3 amino acids: CSVGDSYSNQPQHF. The CDR3 region has the DNA TGCAGCGTCGGGGACAGCTATAGCAATCAGCCCCAGCATTTT. The gene calls are TRBV29-1 and TRBJ1-5, with TRBD1 identical over 7 bases. Germline values: CDR1 SQVTM, CDR2 ANQGSEA. V lost 6 bases to trimming and J lost 0 bases; unmatched junction nucleotides: 5. The CDR3 spans 14 residues. The full variable domain, with the rest looked up from reference TRBV29-1 and TRBJ1-5, is SAVISQKPSRDICQRGTSLTIQCQVDSQVTMMFWYRQQPGQSLTLIATANQGSEATYESGFVIDKFPISRPNLTFSTLTVSNMSPEDSSIYLCSVGDSYSNQPQHFGDGTRLSIL.

At least ten counts were recorded for this clonotype. This chain joins TRBV7-9 and TRBJ2-1; D perhaps matches TRBD1 (5 bases). Germline V gene lookup returns CDR1 SEHNR and CDR2 FQNEAQ (reference sequence). The CDR3 runs to 16 residues. Trimming shortened V by 3 bases and J by 5 bases, and 17 bases separated the two germline ends. CDR3 protein: CASSFHRPLGDNEQFF. CDR3 DNA: TGTGCCAGCAGCTTCCACCGACCCTTAGGGGACAATGAGCAGTTCTTC.

V is TRBV5-1 and J is TRBJ1-2; no definite D call. Germline V gene sequence: CDR1 SGHRS, CDR2 YFSETQ. CDR3 length: 14 amino acids. Deletions cut 0 bases from V and 8 bases from J, with 14 bases between. CDR3: CASSLGGRTEGYTF. CDR3 DNA: TGCGCCAGCAGCTTGGGAGGGCGCACGGAAGGCTACACCTTC.

The chain combines TRBV4-1 with TRBJ1-1, with D perhaps matching TRBD1 (5 bases). Germline assignment: CDR1 MGHRA and CDR2 YSYEKL. This CDR3 contains 15 residues. With 4 bases removed from V and 1 base from J, the gap between germline ends came to 13 bases. The CDR3 region is CASSPVVTANTEAFF. The CDR3 DNA follows: TGCGCCAGCAGCCCTGTCGTGACAGCGAACACTGAAGCTTTCTTT.

This chain joins TRBV29-1 and TRBJ2-7, with 7 bases fitting TRBD2. This CDR3 has 13 residues. CDR1 SQVTM and CDR2 ANQGSEA come from the germline V gene. The CDR3 DNA follows: TGCGCGGGACGGGGGGTAAGCTCCTACGAGCAGTACTTC. Its protein product is CAGRGVSSYEQYF.

The sample holds a few counts of this clonotype. V gene TRBV6-4 combines with J gene TRBJ2-1; the D gene is possibly TRBD1 (5 bases). Per germline, CDR1 MRHNA and CDR2 SNTAGT. This CDR3 contains 13 residues. Trimming took 5 bases from V and 5 from J, leaving 10 bases between them. The CDR3 loop reads CASSHDSNNEQFF. In DNA, the CDR3 is TGTGCCAGCAGTCACGACAGTAACAATGAGCAGTTCTTC.

There are many counts of this clonotype. The CDR3 bases are TGTGCCATCAGTTCCGGGGTCGAAGGCAGGGGGCTGACTGAAGCTTTCTTT. The encoded protein is CAISSGVEGRGLTEAFF. The chain recombines TRBV10-3 with TRBJ1-1; 8 nucleotides match TRBD1. CDR3 size: 17 residues. From germline, CDR1 is ENHRY and CDR2 SYGVKD. The J segment lost 5 bases and the V segment lost 5 bases, leaving 16 bases of the junction unmatched.

This clonotype occurred a few times. The chain recombines TRBV13 with TRBJ2-3; D remains unclear. Per the germline V gene, CDR1 is PRHDT and CDR2 is FYEKMQ (reference sequence). The CDR3 loop spans 11 amino acids. The V gene lost 5 bases and the J gene lost 2 bases, with 2 bases spanning the gap. CDR3 protein: CASSNTDTQYF. CDR3 nucleotide sequence: TGTGCCAGCAGCAACACAGATACGCAGTATTTT.

This clonotype was counted between two and nine times. The gene calls are TRBV14 and TRBJ2-7; 12 nucleotides agree with TRBD2. There are 18 residues in the CDR3. The J segment lost 3 bases and the V segment lost 0 bases, leaving 9 bases of the junction unmatched. Germline-derived CDR1 and CDR2 are SGHDN and FVKESK. The CDR3 spells CASSQDSDWGLAGYEQYF. The DNA of the CDR3 is TGTGCCAGCAGCCAAGATTCGGACTGGGGACTAGCGGGCTACGAGCAGTACTTC.

This sequence joins TRBV20-1 and TRBJ2-2, with TRBD2 matching over 9 bases. This CDR3 has 16 amino acids. The trim removed 5 bases at V and 2 bases at J, leaving 9 bases unmatched. CDR1 is DFQATT, CDR2 SNEGSKA, per germline (reference sequence). CDR3 residues: CSAPWREGLNTGELFF. As DNA, the CDR3 is TGCAGTGCTCCCTGGCGGGAGGGCCTAAACACCGGGGAGCTGTTTTTT.

This chain links TRBV7-9 with TRBJ2-1; 7 nucleotides align to TRBD2. This CDR3 contains 14 residues. Trimming removed 5 bases from V and 7 bases from J; junction bases left unmatched: 8. Germline CDR1 reads SEHNR; CDR2 reads FQNEAQ (reference sequence). This chain's CDR3 is CASSESGKGNEQFF. DNA for the CDR3: TGTGCCAGCAGCGAGAGCGGGAAAGGGAATGAGCAGTTCTTC.

The rearrangement links TRBV20-1 to TRBJ2-4, with unresolved D. Trimming left V 3 bases short and J 0 bases short, with 12 bases between. CDR3 size: 15 residues. Germline CDR1 is DFQATT and CDR2 is SNEGSKA (reference sequence). This chain's CDR3 is CSASNLELAKNIQYF. In DNA form, the CDR3 reads TGCAGTGCTAGTAATCTGGAGTTAGCCAAAAACATTCAGTACTTC.

The chain combines TRBV20-1 with TRBJ1-4, with D hard to call. Germline CDR1 DFQATT, CDR2 SNEGSKA (reference sequence). With 5 bases removed from V and 0 bases from J, the gap between germline ends came to 10 bases. This CDR3 has 14 amino acids. CDR3 sequence (DNA): TGCAGTGCTGAACAAATAGCAACTAATGAAAAACTGTTTTTT. It codes for CSAEQIATNEKLFF.

This chain joins TRBV4-1 and TRBJ2-3; 7 bases map to TRBD2. Germline-derived CDR1 and CDR2 are MGHRA and YSYEKL. The CDR3 runs 17 residues. With V trimmed by 6 bases and J by 2 bases, 14 bases remained unmatched. The CDR3 protein is CASSLSGDATITDTQYF. CDR3 bases: TGCGCCAGCAGTCTGAGCGGGGATGCCACTATCACAGATACGCAGTATTTT.